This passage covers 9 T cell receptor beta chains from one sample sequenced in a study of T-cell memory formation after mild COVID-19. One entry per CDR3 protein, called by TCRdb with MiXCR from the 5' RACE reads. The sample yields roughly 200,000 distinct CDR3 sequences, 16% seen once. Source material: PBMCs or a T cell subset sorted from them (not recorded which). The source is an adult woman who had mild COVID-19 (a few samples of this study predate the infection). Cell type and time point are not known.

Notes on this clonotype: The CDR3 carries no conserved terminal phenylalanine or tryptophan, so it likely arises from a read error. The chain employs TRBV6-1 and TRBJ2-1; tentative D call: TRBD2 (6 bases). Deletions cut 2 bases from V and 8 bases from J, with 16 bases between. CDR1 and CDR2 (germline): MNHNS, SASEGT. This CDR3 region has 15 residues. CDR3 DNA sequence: TGTGCCAGCAGTGAAAGGGGTACTAGCCCCCATGAGCAGTTCTTA. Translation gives CASSERGTSPHEQFL.

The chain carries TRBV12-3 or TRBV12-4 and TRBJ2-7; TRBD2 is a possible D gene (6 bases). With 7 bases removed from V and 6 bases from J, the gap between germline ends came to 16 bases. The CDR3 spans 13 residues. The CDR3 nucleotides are TGTGCCAGCACCCAAGTGGGGGGTCGCGAGCAGTACTTC. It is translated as CASTQVGGREQYF.

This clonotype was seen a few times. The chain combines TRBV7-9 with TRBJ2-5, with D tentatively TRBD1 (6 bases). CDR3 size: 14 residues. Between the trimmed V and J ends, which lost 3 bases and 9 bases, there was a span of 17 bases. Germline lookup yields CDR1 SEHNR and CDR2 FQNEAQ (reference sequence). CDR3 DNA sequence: TGTGCCAGCAGCTTTTCAGGGGACCACCTGGCCCAGTACTTC. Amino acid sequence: CASSFSGDHLAQYF.

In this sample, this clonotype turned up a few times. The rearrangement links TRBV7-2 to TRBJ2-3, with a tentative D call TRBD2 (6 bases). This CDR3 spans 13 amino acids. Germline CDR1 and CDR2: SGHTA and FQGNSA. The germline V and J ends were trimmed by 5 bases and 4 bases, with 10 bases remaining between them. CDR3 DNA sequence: TGTGCCAGCAGCGCACGGAGGGCAGATACGCAGTATTTT. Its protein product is CASSARRADTQYF.

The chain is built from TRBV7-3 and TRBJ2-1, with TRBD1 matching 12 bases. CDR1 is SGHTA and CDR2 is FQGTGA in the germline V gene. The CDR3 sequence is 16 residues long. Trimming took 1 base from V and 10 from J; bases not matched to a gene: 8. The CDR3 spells CASSLNPGQGAGEQFF. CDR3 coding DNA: TGTGCCAGCAGCTTAAATCCGGGACAGGGGGCAGGAGAGCAGTTCTTC.

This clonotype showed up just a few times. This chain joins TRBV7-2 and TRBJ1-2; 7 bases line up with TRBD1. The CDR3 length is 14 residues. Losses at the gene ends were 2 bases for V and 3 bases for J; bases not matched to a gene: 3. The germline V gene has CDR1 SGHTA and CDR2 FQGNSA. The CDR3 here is CASSLSGGDYGYTF. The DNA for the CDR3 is TGTGCCAGCAGCTTATCAGGGGGGGACTATGGCTACACCTTC.

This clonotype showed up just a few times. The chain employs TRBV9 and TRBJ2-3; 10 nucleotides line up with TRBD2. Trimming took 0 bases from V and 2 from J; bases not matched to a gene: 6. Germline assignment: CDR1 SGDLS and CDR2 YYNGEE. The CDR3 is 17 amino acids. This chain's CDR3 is CASSVAPLAGSTDTQYF. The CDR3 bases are TGTGCCAGCAGCGTAGCTCCACTAGCGGGGTCCACAGATACGCAGTATTTT. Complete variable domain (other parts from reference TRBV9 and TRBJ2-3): DSGVTQTPKHLITATGQRVTLRCSPRSGDLSVYWYQQSLDQGLQFLIQYYNGEERAKGNILERFSAQQFPDLHSELNLSSLELGDSALYFCASSVAPLAGSTDTQYFGPGTRLTVL.

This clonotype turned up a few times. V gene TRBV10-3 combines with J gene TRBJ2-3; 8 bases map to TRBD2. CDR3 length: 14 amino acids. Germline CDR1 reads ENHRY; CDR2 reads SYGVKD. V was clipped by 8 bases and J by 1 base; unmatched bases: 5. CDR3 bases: TGTGCCATCTCCCGGGGGGGAGGCACAGATACGCAGTATTTT. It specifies CAISRGGGTDTQYF.

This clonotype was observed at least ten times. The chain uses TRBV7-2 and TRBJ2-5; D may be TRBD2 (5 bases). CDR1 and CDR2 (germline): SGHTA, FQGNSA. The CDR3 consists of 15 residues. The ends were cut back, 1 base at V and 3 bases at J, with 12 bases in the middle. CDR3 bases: TGTGCCAGCAGCTTAGGTGGGAGCGGAAAAGAGACCCAGTACTTC. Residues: CASSLGGSGKETQYF.